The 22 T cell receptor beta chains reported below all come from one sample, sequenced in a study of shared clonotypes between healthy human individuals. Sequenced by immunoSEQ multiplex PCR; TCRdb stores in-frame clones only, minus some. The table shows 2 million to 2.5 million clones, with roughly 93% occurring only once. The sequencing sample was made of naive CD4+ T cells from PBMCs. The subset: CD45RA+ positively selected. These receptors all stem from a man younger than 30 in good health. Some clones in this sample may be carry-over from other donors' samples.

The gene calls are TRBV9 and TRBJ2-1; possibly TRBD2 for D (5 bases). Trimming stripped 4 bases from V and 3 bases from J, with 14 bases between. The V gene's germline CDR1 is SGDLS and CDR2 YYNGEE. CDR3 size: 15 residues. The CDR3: CASSLRASIYNEQFF. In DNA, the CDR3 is TGTGCCAGCAGCCTACGGGCTAGCATCTACAATGAGCAGTTCTTC.

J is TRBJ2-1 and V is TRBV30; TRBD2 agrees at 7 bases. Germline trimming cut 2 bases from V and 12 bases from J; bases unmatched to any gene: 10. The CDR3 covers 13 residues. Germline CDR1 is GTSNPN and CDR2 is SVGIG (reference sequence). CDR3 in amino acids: CAWSPPGTKGQFF. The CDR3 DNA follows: TGTGCCTGGAGTCCTCCAGGGACTAAGGGGCAGTTCTTC.

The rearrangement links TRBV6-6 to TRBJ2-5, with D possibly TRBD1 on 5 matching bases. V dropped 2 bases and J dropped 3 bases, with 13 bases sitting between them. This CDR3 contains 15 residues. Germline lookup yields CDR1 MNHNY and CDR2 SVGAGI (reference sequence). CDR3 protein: CASSYPSAGKETQYF. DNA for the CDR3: TGTGCCAGCAGTTACCCATCGGCAGGGAAAGAGACCCAGTACTTC.

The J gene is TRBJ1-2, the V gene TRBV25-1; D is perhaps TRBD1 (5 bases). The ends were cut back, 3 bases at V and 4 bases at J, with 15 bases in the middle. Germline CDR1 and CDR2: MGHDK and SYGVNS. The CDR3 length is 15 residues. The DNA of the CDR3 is TGTGCCAGCAGTGAGGATCAGCGGGGGTCCTATGGCTACACCTTC. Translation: CASSEDQRGSYGYTF.

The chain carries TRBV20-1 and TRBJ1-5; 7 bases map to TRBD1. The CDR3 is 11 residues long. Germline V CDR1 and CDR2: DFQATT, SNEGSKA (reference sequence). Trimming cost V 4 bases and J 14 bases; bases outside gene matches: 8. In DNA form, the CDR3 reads TGCAGTGCTACCTACAGGGGATGGGAGCATTTT. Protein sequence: CSATYRGWEHF.

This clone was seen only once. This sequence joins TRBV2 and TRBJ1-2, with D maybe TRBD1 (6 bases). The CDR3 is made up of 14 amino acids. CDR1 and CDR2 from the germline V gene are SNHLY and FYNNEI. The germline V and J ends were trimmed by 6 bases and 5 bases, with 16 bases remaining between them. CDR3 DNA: TGTGCCAGCAGGGGGTCGACAGGACTGTATGGCTACACCTTC. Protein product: CASRGSTGLYGYTF.

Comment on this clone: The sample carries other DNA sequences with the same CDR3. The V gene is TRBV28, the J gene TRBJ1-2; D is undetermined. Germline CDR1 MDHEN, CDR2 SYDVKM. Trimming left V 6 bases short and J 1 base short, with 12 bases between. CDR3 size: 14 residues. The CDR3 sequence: CASSPSWGNYGYTF. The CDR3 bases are TGTGCCAGCAGCCCTTCGTGGGGTAACTATGGCTACACCTTC.

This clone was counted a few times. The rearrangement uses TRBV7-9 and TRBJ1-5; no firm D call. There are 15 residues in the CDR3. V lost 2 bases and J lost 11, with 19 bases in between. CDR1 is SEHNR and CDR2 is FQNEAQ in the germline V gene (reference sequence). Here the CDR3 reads CASSLSNYSTGSQHF. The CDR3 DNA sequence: TGTGCCAGCAGCTTAAGTAATTACTCCACGGGGTCCCAGCATTTT.

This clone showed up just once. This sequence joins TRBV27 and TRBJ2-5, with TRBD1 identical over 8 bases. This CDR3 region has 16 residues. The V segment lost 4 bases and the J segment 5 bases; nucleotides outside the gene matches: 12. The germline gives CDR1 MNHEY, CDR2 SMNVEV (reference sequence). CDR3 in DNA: TGTGCCAGCAGTTCCCCCGGACAGGGAGCAGGGGAGACCCAGTACTTC. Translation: CASSSPGQGAGETQYF.

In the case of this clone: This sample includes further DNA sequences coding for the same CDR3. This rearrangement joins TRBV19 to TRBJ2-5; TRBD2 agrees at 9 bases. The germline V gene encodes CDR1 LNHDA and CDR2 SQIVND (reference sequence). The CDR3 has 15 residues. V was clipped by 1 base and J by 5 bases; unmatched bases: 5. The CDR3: CASSIAGLAGETQYF. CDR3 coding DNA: TGTGCCAGTAGTATAGCGGGGCTAGCGGGGGAGACCCAGTACTTC.

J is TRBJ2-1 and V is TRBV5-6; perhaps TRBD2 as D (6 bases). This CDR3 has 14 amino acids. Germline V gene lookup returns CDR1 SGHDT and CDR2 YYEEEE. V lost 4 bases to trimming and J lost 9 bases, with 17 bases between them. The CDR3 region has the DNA TGTGCCAGCAGCCCCCGGTCCTCGGGGGTTGAGCAGTTCTTC. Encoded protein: CASSPRSSGVEQFF.

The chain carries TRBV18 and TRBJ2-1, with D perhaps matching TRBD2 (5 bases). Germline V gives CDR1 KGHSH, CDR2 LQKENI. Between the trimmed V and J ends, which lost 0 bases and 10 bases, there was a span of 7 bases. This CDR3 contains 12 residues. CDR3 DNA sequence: TGTGCCAGCTCACCACCCCGGAGGGAGCAGTTCTTC. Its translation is CASSPPRREQFF. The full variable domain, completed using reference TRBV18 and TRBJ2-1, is NAGVMQNPRHLVRRRGQEARLRCSPMKGHSHVYWYRQLPEEGLKFMVYLQKENIIDESGMPKERFSAEFPKEGPSILRIQQVVRGDSAAYFCASSPPRREQFFGPGTRLTVL.

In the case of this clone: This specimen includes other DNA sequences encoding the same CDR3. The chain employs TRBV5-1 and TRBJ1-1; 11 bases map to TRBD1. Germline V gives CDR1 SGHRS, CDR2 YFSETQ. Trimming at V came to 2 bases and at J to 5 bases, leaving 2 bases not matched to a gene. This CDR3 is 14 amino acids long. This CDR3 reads CASSFGTGGTEAFF. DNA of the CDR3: TGCGCCAGCAGCTTCGGGACAGGGGGAACTGAAGCTTTCTTT.

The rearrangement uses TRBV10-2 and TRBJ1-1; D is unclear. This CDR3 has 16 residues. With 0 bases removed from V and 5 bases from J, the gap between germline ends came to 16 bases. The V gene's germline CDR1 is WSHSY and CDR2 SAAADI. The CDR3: CASSESGRGVETEAFF. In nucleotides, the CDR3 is TGCGCCAGCAGTGAGTCGGGTCGTGGGGTGGAGACTGAAGCTTTCTTT.

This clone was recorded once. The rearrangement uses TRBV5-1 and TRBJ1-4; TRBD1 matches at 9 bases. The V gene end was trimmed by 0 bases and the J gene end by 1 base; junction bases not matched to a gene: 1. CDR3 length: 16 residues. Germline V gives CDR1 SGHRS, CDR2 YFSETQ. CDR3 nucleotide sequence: TGCGCCAGCAGCTTGGCGGGACAGGGAACTAATGAAAAACTGTTTTTT. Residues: CASSLAGQGTNEKLFF.

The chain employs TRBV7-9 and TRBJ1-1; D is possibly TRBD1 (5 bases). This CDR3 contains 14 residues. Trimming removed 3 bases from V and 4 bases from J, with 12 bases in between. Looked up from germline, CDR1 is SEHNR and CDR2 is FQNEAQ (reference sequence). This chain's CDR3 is CASSFSGGSTEAFF. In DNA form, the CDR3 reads TGTGCCAGCAGCTTTAGTGGGGGATCCACTGAAGCTTTCTTT.

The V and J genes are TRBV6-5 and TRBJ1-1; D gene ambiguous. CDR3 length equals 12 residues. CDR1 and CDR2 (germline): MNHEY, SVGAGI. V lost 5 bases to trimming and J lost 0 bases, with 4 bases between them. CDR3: CASSKLNTEAFF. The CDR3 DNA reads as TGTGCCAGCAGTAAACTGAACACTGAAGCTTTCTTT.

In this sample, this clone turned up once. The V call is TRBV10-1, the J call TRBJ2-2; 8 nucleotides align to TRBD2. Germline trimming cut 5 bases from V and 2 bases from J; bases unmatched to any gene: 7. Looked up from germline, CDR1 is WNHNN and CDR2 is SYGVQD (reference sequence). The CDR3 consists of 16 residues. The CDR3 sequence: CASSPTSGTNTGELFF. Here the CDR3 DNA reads TGCGCCAGCAGTCCAACTAGCGGAACTAACACCGGGGAGCTGTTTTTT.

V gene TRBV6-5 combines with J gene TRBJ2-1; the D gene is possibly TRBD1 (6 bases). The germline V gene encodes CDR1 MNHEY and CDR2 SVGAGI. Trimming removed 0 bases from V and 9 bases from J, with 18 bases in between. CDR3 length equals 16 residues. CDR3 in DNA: TGTGCCAGCAGTTACTCCGGCAGGGGCCCCCACGGTGAGCAGTTCTTC. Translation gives CASSYSGRGPHGEQFF.

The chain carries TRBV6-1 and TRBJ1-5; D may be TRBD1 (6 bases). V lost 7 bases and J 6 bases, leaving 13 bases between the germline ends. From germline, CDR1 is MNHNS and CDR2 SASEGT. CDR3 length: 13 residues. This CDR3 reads CASIGTISQPQHF. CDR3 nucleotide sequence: TGTGCCAGCATCGGGACAATAAGTCAGCCCCAGCATTTT.

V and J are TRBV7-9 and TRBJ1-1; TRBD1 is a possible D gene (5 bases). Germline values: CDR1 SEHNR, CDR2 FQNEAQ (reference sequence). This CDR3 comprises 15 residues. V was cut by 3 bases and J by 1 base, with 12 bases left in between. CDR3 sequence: CASSLGDERNTEAFF. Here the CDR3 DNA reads TGTGCCAGCAGCTTGGGGGATGAGAGGAACACTGAAGCTTTCTTT.

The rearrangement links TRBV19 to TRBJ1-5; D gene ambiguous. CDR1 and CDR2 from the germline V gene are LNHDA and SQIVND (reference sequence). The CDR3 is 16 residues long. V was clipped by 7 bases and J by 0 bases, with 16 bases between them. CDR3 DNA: TGTGCCAGTACCCTAAATGCTGGAGGTAGCAATCAGCCCCAGCATTTT. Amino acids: CASTLNAGGSNQPQHF.